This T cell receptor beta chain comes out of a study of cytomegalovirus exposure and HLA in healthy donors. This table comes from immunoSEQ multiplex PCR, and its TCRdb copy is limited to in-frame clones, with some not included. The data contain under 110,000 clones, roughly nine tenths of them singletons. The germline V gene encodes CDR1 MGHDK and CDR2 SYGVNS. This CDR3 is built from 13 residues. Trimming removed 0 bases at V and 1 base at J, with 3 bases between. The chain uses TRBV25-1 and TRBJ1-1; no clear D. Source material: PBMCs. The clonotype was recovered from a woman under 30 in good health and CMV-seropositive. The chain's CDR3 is CASSEYRNTEAFF. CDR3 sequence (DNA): TGTGCCAGCAGTGAATACAGGAACACTGAAGCTTTCTTT. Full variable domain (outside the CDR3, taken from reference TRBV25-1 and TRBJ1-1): EADIYQTPRYLVIGTGKKITLECSQTMGHDKMYWYQQDPGMELHLIHYSYGVNSTEKGDLSSESTVSRIRTEHFPLTLESARPSHTSQYLCASSEYRNTEAFFGQGTRLTVV.